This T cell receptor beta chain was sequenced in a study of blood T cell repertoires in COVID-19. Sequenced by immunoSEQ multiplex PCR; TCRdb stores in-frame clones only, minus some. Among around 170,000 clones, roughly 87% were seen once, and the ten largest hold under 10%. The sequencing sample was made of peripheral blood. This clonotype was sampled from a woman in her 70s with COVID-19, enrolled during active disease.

Here the CDR3 reads CASRSENNEQFF. The DNA for the CDR3 is TGTGCCAGCAGATCAGAAAACAATGAGCAGTTCTTC. The chain recombines TRBV2 with TRBJ2-1, with D unclear. Trimming took 6 bases from V and 5 from J, leaving 8 bases between them. The germline gives CDR1 SNHLY, CDR2 FYNNEI. This CDR3 comprises 12 residues. Together with reference TRBV2 and TRBJ2-1, the CDR3 gives the full variable domain: EPEVTQTPSHQVTQMGQEVILRCVPISNHLYFYWYRQILGQKVEFLVSFYNNEISEKSEIFDDQFSVERPDGSNFTLKIRSTKLEDSAMYFCASRSENNEQFFGPGTRLTVL.